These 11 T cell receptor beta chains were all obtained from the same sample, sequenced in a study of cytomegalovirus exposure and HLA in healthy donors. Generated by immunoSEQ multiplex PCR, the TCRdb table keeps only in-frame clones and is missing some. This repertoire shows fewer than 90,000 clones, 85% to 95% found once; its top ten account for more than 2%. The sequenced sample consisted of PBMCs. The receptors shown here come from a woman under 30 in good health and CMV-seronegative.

The CDR3 coding sequence is TGTGCCAGCAGCGGAGGAGGGGCCTACAATGAGCAGTTCTTC. Amino acids: CASSGGGAYNEQFF. The rearrangement links TRBV5-5 to TRBJ2-1; tentative D call: TRBD2 (6 bases). The CDR3 is 14 amino acids. Germline V gives CDR1 SGHKS, CDR2 YYEKEE (reference sequence). V lost 4 bases and J 2 bases, leaving 10 bases between the germline ends.

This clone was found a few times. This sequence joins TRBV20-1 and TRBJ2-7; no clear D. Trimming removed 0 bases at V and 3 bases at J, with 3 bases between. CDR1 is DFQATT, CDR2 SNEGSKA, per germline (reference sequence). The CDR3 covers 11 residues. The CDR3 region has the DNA TGCAGTGCTAGAGACTACTACGAGCAGTACTTC. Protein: CSARDYYEQYF.

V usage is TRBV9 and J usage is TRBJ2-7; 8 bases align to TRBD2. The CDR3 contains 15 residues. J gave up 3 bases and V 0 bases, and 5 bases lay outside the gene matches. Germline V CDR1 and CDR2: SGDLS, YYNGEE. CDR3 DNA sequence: TGTGCCAGCAGCGTAGCCGGGACTAGTGACTACGAGCAGTACTTC. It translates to CASSVAGTSDYEQYF.

CDR3 region: CSVSNRGQGGYGYTF. The CDR3 DNA follows: TGCAGCGTTTCTAATCGAGGACAGGGCGGCTATGGCTACACCTTC. V gene TRBV29-1 combines with J gene TRBJ1-2; TRBD1 agrees at 8 bases. The CDR3 covers 15 residues. Per germline, CDR1 SQVTM and CDR2 ANQGSEA. Losses at the gene ends were 5 bases for V and 4 bases for J; bases not matched to a gene: 12.

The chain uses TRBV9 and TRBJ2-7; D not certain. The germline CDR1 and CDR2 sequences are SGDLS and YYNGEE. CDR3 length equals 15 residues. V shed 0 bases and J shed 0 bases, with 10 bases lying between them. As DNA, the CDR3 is TGTGCCAGCAGCGTAGCTGGCGGAAGCTCCTACGAGCAGTACTTC. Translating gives CASSVAGGSSYEQYF.

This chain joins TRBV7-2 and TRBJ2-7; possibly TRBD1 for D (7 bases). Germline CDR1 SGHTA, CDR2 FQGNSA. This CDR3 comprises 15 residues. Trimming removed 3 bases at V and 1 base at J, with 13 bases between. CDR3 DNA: TGTGCCAGCAGCTTGGCAGGGGGGTCGTCCTACGAGCAGTACTTC. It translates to CASSLAGGSSYEQYF.

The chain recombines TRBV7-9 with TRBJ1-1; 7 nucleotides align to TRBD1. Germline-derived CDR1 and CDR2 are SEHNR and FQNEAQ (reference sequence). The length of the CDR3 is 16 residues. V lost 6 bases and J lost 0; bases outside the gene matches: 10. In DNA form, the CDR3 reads TGTGCCAGCAGACGAACCTTGACAGGGCTGAACACTGAAGCTTTCTTT. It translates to CASRRTLTGLNTEAFF.

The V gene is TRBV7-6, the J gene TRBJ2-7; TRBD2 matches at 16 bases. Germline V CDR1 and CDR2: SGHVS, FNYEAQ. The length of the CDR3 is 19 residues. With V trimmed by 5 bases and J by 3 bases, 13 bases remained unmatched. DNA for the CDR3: TGTGCCAGCAGCCCGAGTCCCGGGACTAGCGGGGGGGCCGTCTACGAGCAGTACTTC. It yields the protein CASSPSPGTSGGAVYEQYF. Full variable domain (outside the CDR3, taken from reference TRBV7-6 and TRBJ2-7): GAGVSQSPRYKVTKRGQDVALRCDPISGHVSLYWYRQALGQGPEFLTYFNYEAQQDKSGLPNDRFSAERPEGSISTLTIQRTEQRDSAMYRCASSPSPGTSGGAVYEQYFGPGTRLTVT.

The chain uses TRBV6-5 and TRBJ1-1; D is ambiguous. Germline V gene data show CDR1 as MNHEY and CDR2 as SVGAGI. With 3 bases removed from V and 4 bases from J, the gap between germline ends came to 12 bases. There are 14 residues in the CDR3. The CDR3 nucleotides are TGTGCCAGCAGTTATGCCGAAGGGAGCACTGAAGCTTTCTTT. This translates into CASSYAEGSTEAFF.

CDR3 loop: CASTSDRATAYEQYF. The DNA of the CDR3 is TGTGCCAGCACTTCTGACAGGGCGACTGCCTACGAGCAGTACTTC. The V and J genes are TRBV2 and TRBJ2-7; 7 nucleotides agree with TRBD1. Germline V lookup: CDR1 SNHLY, CDR2 FYNNEI. The junction had 11 bases not matched to a gene; V was cut back by 7 bases and J by 2 bases. The CDR3 runs 15 residues.

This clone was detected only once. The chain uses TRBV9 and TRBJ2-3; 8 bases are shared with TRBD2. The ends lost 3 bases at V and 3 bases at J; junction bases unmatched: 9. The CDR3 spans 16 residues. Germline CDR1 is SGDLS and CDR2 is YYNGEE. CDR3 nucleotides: TGTGCCAGCAGCGGGAAGGTCGGGGGGGGGACAGATACGCAGTATTTT. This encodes CASSGKVGGGTDTQYF.